These T cell receptor beta chains were read from a single sample in a study of T-cell memory formation after mild COVID-19. TCRdb independently ran MiXCR on the 5' RACE reads; one entry per CDR3 protein. The profile shows roughly 200,000 distinct CDR3 sequences, about a sixth of them singletons. Material: PBMCs or a T cell subset sorted from them (not recorded which). Source of these receptors: an adult woman who had mild COVID-19 (a few samples of this study predate the infection). Cell type and time point are not known. The CDR3 runs from the conserved cysteine through the conserved F or W. Fields, in order: J gene, V gene, clone size, CDR3 protein. The size entry is marked missing in some rows and otherwise reads once, few, many or a size class.

TRBJ2-2,TRBV7-9,NA,CASSLERRTGELFF
TRBJ2-3,TRBV5-1,few,CASRSGRPTDTQYF
TRBJ2-5,TRBV29-1,few,CSVLGLAETQYF
TRBJ1-1,TRBV30,NA,CAWSVGGTGINEAFF
TRBJ2-6,TRBV20-1,NA,CSASLGSSGANVLTF
TRBJ1-1,TRBV5-5,few,CASSFARYTEAFF
TRBJ2-5,TRBV15,NA,CATSRLGVASGSQTQYF
TRBJ1-3,TRBV3-2,NA,CASSQESRASSGNTIYF
TRBJ2-1,TRBV29-1,NA,CSARPGLAGNEQFF
TRBJ2-7,TRBV12-3/TRBV12-4,many,CASSSIYEQYF
TRBJ1-1,TRBV20-1,few,CSAPSQITEAFF
TRBJ2-7,TRBV24-1,NA,CATSEGDEQYF
TRBJ1-1,TRBV20-1,few,CSARDPPGGAFF
TRBJ2-5,TRBV6-2/TRBV6-3,NA,CASTSPGPKYF
TRBJ2-2,TRBV18,NA,CASSPRDTTNTGELFF
TRBJ2-1,TRBV30,few,CAWIGVGAGFF
TRBJ2-3,TRBV6-6,NA,CASSYGHGGHTQYF
TRBJ2-3,TRBV10-2,NA,CASRSGGISTDTQYF
TRBJ1-1,TRBV20-1,NA,CSARAVRHGEAFF
TRBJ1-2,TRBV29-1,NA,CSVGTDYGYTF
TRBJ2-1,TRBV7-2,few,CASSRTRDRGTNEQFF
TRBJ2-3,TRBV3-1,few,CASSQDSRGTQYF
TRBJ1-5,TRBV30,few,CAWSPGTGGNQPQHF
TRBJ2-6,TRBV27,few,CASSLFSGGAGANVLTF
TRBJ2-7,TRBV6-5,NA,CASSYEGGNSYEQYF
TRBJ1-2,TRBV7-9,NA,CASSSSPGLAVGYTF
TRBJ2-1,TRBV5-1,few,CASHEGYSYNEQFF
TRBJ1-1,TRBV29-1,few,CSHTWGTGASAFF
TRBJ1-5,TRBV7-8,few,CASSTGRGRNQPQHF
TRBJ2-5,TRBV18,NA,CASSPPYAGTQYF
TRBJ1-1,TRBV29-1,NA,CSVGKGVNTEAFF
TRBJ2-5,TRBV7-3,NA,CASSLTGGGAETQYF
TRBJ1-1,TRBV11-3,many,CASSAGQPAEAFF
TRBJ2-3,TRBV24-1,few,CATSDPIVSTQYF
TRBJ2-3,TRBV7-2,few,CASSLQSSTDTQYF
TRBJ2-7,TRBV10-3,few,CAISSTGAYEQYF
TRBJ1-2,TRBV30,once,CAWSAQRNYGYTF
TRBJ2-7,TRBV12-3/TRBV12-4,NA,CASSLRDRVYEQYF
TRBJ2-7,TRBV3-1,few,CASSPRLAGGPGEQYF
TRBJ2-1,TRBV20-1,NA,CSASAPRDREKITGRREQFF
TRBJ2-5,TRBV15,few,CATSRDGQGLETQYF
TRBJ2-5,TRBV15,few,CATSRGDFQETQYF
TRBJ2-1,TRBV7-8,NA,CASSLVGNRGDEQFF
TRBJ2-5,TRBV6-2/TRBV6-3,NA,CDSSQGGTQYF
TRBJ2-7,TRBV12-3/TRBV12-4,many,CASSPRQGEGAYEQYF
TRBJ1-2,TRBV30,NA,CAWSRQGFLYGYTF
TRBJ2-7,TRBV3-1,NA,CASSQGRGLEQYF
TRBJ2-1,TRBV24-1,NA,CATSDFTPQGLGFF
TRBJ2-7,TRBV20-1,few,CSARAKQDNYEQYF
TRBJ2-7,TRBV9,NA,CASSTQGSGYEQYF
TRBJ2-3,TRBV20-1,many,CSASPILADTQYF
TRBJ1-3,TRBV5-1,NA,CASTQTGAGNTIYF
TRBJ2-7,TRBV7-2,NA,CASSLELAGAYEQYF
TRBJ2-1,TRBV9,few,CASSVAGGGYRNEQFF
TRBJ2-1,TRBV9,NA,CASSVSGDNEQFF
TRBJ2-5,TRBV20-1,NA,CSARWAGRQETQYF
TRBJ1-1,TRBV5-1,few,CASSLGQGMGGTEAFF
TRBJ1-1,TRBV7-9,NA,CASSLVQGRDSEAFF
TRBJ2-6,TRBV5-5,few,CASRGQAGANVLTF